These T cell receptor beta chains were read from a single sample in a study of CD8 T cells in ankylosing spondylitis. Using its own MiXCR run on the 5' RACE reads, TCRdb lists one record per CDR3 protein. The sample consists of roughly 370,000 distinct CDR3 sequences, about 20% of them appearing once. Sequencing was done on a sample of blood, either unsorted or a sorted T cell fraction (not recorded which). These receptors all stem from a male donor with ankylosing spondylitis. Both conserved end residues are trimmed from each CDR3. The D gene is left open where the match is weak.

j_gene: TRBJ1-4; d_gene: NA; v_gene: TRBV28; CDR3aa: ASSQTGPNEKLF
j_gene: TRBJ2-5; d_gene: NA; v_gene: TRBV7-9; CDR3aa: ASKGSEETQY
j_gene: TRBJ2-2; d_gene: NA; v_gene: TRBV6-2/TRBV6-3; CDR3aa: ASSTVQNTGELF
j_gene: TRBJ2-1; d_gene: NA; v_gene: TRBV20-1; CDR3aa: SAGGQSYNEQF
j_gene: TRBJ1-1; d_gene: NA; v_gene: TRBV19; CDR3aa: ASSIVRGVTEAF
j_gene: TRBJ1-2; d_gene: TRBD1; v_gene: TRBV3-1; CDR3aa: ASSHLPTGSSYGYT
j_gene: TRBJ2-3; d_gene: NA; v_gene: TRBV28; CDR3aa: ASSFSVGGSTDTQY
j_gene: TRBJ1-1; d_gene: NA; v_gene: TRBV6-2/TRBV6-3; CDR3aa: ASSPLPGRGSVTEAF
j_gene: TRBJ2-3; d_gene: TRBD1; v_gene: TRBV5-1; CDR3aa: ASSPGLGQGSDTQY
j_gene: TRBJ1-3; d_gene: NA; v_gene: TRBV4-2; CDR3aa: ASSVTRLSGNTIY
j_gene: TRBJ1-1; d_gene: TRBD1; v_gene: TRBV28; CDR3aa: ASPPAGTGRPEAF
j_gene: TRBJ2-3; d_gene: NA; v_gene: TRBV7-2; CDR3aa: ASSLQISPDYTDTQY
j_gene: TRBJ2-7; d_gene: TRBD2; v_gene: TRBV28; CDR3aa: ASIYSGRKAYEQY
j_gene: TRBJ2-7; d_gene: NA; v_gene: TRBV6-2/TRBV6-3; CDR3aa: ASSYGFGATYEQY
j_gene: TRBJ2-7; d_gene: NA; v_gene: TRBV20-1; CDR3aa: WARTGGWDPSGRAYEQY
j_gene: TRBJ2-7; d_gene: NA; v_gene: TRBV20-1; CDR3aa: SASPQDPSYEQY
j_gene: TRBJ2-1; d_gene: TRBD2; v_gene: TRBV6-2/TRBV6-3; CDR3aa: ASSRRAGGVNEQF
j_gene: TRBJ2-2; d_gene: TRBD1; v_gene: TRBV2; CDR3aa: ASSETTGSTGELF
j_gene: TRBJ2-7; d_gene: NA; v_gene: TRBV5-1; CDR3aa: ASSRGLTYEQY
j_gene: TRBJ2-7; d_gene: NA; v_gene: TRBV7-2; CDR3aa: ASSSVGDSSVYEQY
j_gene: TRBJ2-1; d_gene: NA; v_gene: TRBV2; CDR3aa: ASSTGMGPNEQF
j_gene: TRBJ1-6; d_gene: TRBD1; v_gene: TRBV18; CDR3aa: ASSPRNRGASHNSPLH
j_gene: TRBJ2-4; d_gene: TRBD2; v_gene: TRBV20-1; CDR3aa: SARRRLAGDLAKNIQY
j_gene: TRBJ1-4; d_gene: TRBD1; v_gene: TRBV7-2; CDR3aa: ASSLSGQGEKLF
j_gene: TRBJ2-4; d_gene: TRBD2; v_gene: TRBV11-2; CDR3aa: ASSLVAGAIDAKNIQY
j_gene: TRBJ1-6; d_gene: TRBD1; v_gene: TRBV5-1; CDR3aa: ASSRQGRAYNPPLH
j_gene: TRBJ2-1; d_gene: NA; v_gene: TRBV20-1; CDR3aa: SAALNSGPPPNEQF
j_gene: TRBJ2-2; d_gene: NA; v_gene: TRBV7-2; CDR3aa: ASSLRLANTGELF
j_gene: TRBJ2-7; d_gene: TRBD1; v_gene: TRBV13; CDR3aa: ASSLMTGPYEQY
j_gene: TRBJ2-7; d_gene: TRBD1; v_gene: TRBV28; CDR3aa: ASSRSGQGISYEQY
j_gene: TRBJ2-2; d_gene: NA; v_gene: TRBV19; CDR3aa: ASSPRARLNTGELF
j_gene: TRBJ2-1; d_gene: TRBD1; v_gene: TRBV29-1; CDR3aa: SVDHGQVKF
j_gene: TRBJ2-1; d_gene: TRBD2; v_gene: TRBV6-1; CDR3aa: ASSELAGVANEQF
j_gene: TRBJ2-3; d_gene: NA; v_gene: TRBV14; CDR3aa: ASSPWDPSTDTQY
j_gene: TRBJ2-7; d_gene: NA; v_gene: TRBV12-3/TRBV12-4; CDR3aa: ASIPDGSYEQY
j_gene: TRBJ2-3; d_gene: NA; v_gene: TRBV7-2; CDR3aa: ASSLVPHRDTQY
j_gene: TRBJ2-2; d_gene: NA; v_gene: TRBV4-3; CDR3aa: ASSRDRTGELF
j_gene: TRBJ1-1; d_gene: NA; v_gene: TRBV27; CDR3aa: ASSLFSQVGGNTEAF
j_gene: TRBJ1-6; d_gene: NA; v_gene: TRBV12-3/TRBV12-4; CDR3aa: ASSARTGDNSPLH